The clone carrying this T cell receptor (beta chain) has a handful of counts. Study processing details: Amplification from reference gene primers served as the basis for estimated nucleated cell counts. Method: immunoSEQ multiplex PCR; TCRdb's copy keeps in-frame clones and lacks some. V, J and clone size are taken as reported in that table, and D and trimming were inferred from the DNA itself. The repertoire has some 250,000 clones, roughly 84% of them found once; the top ten carry roughly 3%. The entry originates in a study of blood T cell repertoires in COVID-19. Study-level background: From the United States, Italy and Spain came samples of acute and convalescent COVID-19. T cells, B-cell-depleted T cells, or PBMCs supplied cDNA or gDNA.

CDR1 MNHNS and CDR2 SASEGT come from the germline V gene. V was shortened by 5 bases and J by 0 bases, with 7 bases between the two germline ends. This CDR3 comprises 13 residues. This TCR was recovered from a woman under 30 with acute or convalescent COVID-19. The sample taken for sequencing was peripheral blood. The chain employs TRBV6-1 and TRBJ1-2, with D tentatively TRBD1 (5 bases). In DNA, the CDR3 is TGTGCCAGCAGTCAGGGTACTAACTATGGCTACACCTTC. Translated, it gives CASSQGTNYGYTF.